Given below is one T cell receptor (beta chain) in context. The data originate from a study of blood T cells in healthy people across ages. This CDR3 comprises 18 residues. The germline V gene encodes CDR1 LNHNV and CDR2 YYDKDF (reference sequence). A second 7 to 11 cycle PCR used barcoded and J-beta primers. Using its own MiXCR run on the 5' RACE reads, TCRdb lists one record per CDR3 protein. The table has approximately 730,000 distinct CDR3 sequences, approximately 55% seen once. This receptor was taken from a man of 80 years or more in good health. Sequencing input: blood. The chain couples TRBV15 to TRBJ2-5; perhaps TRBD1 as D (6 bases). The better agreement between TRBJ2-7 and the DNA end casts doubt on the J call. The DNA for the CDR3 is TGTGCCACCAGCAGAACGCTGAACAGGGTTGGTGCCACCTACGAGCAGTACTTC. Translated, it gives CATSRTLNRVGATYEQYF.